This T cell receptor beta chain comes out of a study of shared clonotypes between healthy human individuals (dated by TCRdb to 2018 to 2020). Regarding the study in general: A couple of women and a few men aged 18 to 49 years were included in the cohort. Libraries were prepared and TCR repertoires were sequenced by different laboratories using diverse techniques, in order to increase sequencing depth and limit assay-specific biases. For each donor, CD4 naive and CD4 memory were each given three plates, CD8 naive was given two plates, and CD8 memory was given one plate. The study deeply sequenced blood TCR repertoires of about five healthy adults to estimate repertoire size and the extent of clonotype sharing between individuals. Each donor's leukapheresis produced roughly between about 0.8 and 10 billion PBMCs. Overall results and qualifications from the work: Only blood was sampled, and tissue TCR repertoires likely differ from those in blood. Because the study included only a small number of donors, the genetic and exposure-history diversity represented was limited. About 5% of naive CD4, around 3.5% of naive CD8, about 2.5% of memory CD4, and approximately 0.4% of memory CD8 clonotypes were shared across several donors. Larger estimated clonotype richness was generally found for naive subsets than for memory subsets. Incomplete sequencing was indicated by rarefaction of sorted-subset datasets, despite the large sequencing depth. Higher generation probabilities were observed for clonotypes shared by all four sorted-subset donors than for non-shared clonotypes. Based on pairwise subsampling, the degree of clonotype sharing among donors was expected to be affected by sequencing depth.

Ten or more counts support this clone. Its antigen specificity is not known. The sample holds no much larger clone one base away, and base qualities are not on file. Healthy HIV-negative adults with no recently reported acute infections or vaccinations were included as donors. Only Caucasian adults living in Nashville, Tennessee, USA were represented among the donors. CD4+ T cells were enriched through magnetic negative selection, after which naive cells were positively selected on CD45RA and the remaining negative fraction served as the memory subset. After blood collection by leukapheresis, PBMCs were isolated using Ficoll-Histopaque density gradient centrifugation and then cryopreserved in the vapor phase of liquid nitrogen. Analytical flow cytometry was used to check the purity and quantity of every magnetically sorted T cell population. Genomic DNA was isolated from each sorted fraction and quantified by UV absorbance on a Nanodrop 2000c.

Using the deep immunoSEQ assay, multiplex PCR amplified TCR CDR3 regions from genomic DNA. Extracted genomic DNA from each cell subset was spread evenly across all wells of several immunoSEQ 96-well plates, with each plate serving as a replicate. Each replicate PCR for sorted subsets received about 210 ng genomic DNA, equal to about 29,000 T cell genomes. The purified libraries were quantified using a Qubit 3.0 fluorometer, sized with a Bioanalyzer 2100, and then quantified again using the KAPA Library Quantification kit. Every immunoSEQ 96-well plate was sequenced on a dedicated single-read 150-cycle Illumina NextSeq 550 flow cell. In the source study's methods: Because the immunoSEQ output held only junctional sequences and lacked quality scores, the filtering could not match the filtering applied to full-length reads. To assign V/J genes and CDR3, sequences were annotated using PyIR, a Python wrapper for IgBLAST v1.9, with IMGT germline references. Reads were filtered out if the reads had weak V/J assignments (E-value above 1e-6), no CDR3, stop codons, out-of-frame junctions, or ambiguous translated residues. V3J clonotypes were defined as sequences sharing the same inferred V gene, J gene, and CDR3 amino acid sequence. The percentage overlap between two repertoires was calculated by dividing the number of shared unique clonotypes by the size of the smaller repertoire. Repertoire richness was assessed with RTK rarefaction, the Chao1 estimator, and Recon v2.1 estimates of unobserved clonotypes. Generation probabilities for all TCRbeta clonotypes obtained by the gDNA method from a handful of donors were computed using OLGA. TCRdb provides this immuneACCESS table in a form limited to in-frame rearrangements. Some clones are lacking; in checked studies, under half of them reflect an unresolved V gene, and why the rest are absent is not known. V, J and clone size reflect that table, while D and trimming were determined from the DNA. The sample table records approximately 320,000 clones; about 74% of these occur just once. About a tenth of the sample is in the top ten clones.

Sequenced: memory CD4+ T cells sorted from blood. The sample's cell subset or site label is to be understood as: CD45RA-negative fraction. This clonotype was obtained from a man in his thirties or forties in good health.

This receptor carries the CDR3 CASSFNRGRRETQYF. The DNA is as follows: TGTGCCAGCAGCTTCAACAGGGGGCGTAGGGAGACCCAGTACTTC. Recombination linked TRBV7-2 to TRBJ2-5; TRBD1 aligns with 9 central bases. In the germline V gene, CDR1 corresponds to SGHTA and CDR2 to FQGNSA. The CDR3 runs 15 amino acids, cysteine and phenylalanine included. Kept here is only the CDR3 DNA, which spans 45 bases and is read in frame from base 1. At the junction V is shortened by 3 bases and J by 5 bases; bases outside the gene matches: 7.